This note documents a single TCR beta chain sequence. The antigen remains unidentified. Prepared TCR beta cDNA libraries contained unique molecular identifiers. Starting from roughly 1 to 10 million T cells, the study yielded about 500,000 cDNA molecules. TCRdb passed the PCR reads through MiXCR, listing each CDR3 protein once. The data hold approximately 730,000 distinct CDR3 sequences, with more than 45% observed a single time. This sample was taken from a study of post-analysis software for immune sequencing data. Study conclusions and caveats: Relative to controls, patients with multiple sclerosis showed significantly lower normalized Chao1 diversity. Analysis by F measure revealed that same-batch samples clustered strongly together. Higher frequency in patients than in controls was seen for roughly 5 TRBV segments, with TRBV5-6, TRBV5-1 and TRBV20-1 among them.

The CDR3 spans 15 residues. Trimming removed 6 bases from V and 0 bases from J; junction bases left unmatched: 8. CDR1 is MNHEY, CDR2 SVGEGT, per germline. This TCR came from a girl aged 10 to 17 with multiple sclerosis. The sample comprised blood. This rearrangement joins TRBV6-2 or TRBV6-3 to TRBJ2-7; 7 bases align to TRBD2. CDR3 bases: TGTGCCAGCAGCATCCGGGACTACCACTCCTACGAGCAGTACTTC. It codes for CASSIRDYHSYEQYF.